A single sample is the source of the 7 T cell receptor beta chains below, sequenced in a study of response to subunit inactivated influenza vaccine. TCRdb passed the RT-PCR reads through MiXCR, listing each CDR3 protein once. The profile shows almost 250,000 distinct CDR3 sequences, over 9% of them singletons. The specimen was non-naive T cells sorted from PBMCs, collected 14 days before vaccination. Every receptor here comes from a man aged 50-59 years who received an inactivated influenza vaccine.

In this sample, this clonotype turned up a few times. The chain uses TRBV12-3 or TRBV12-4 and TRBJ2-7, with a possible D match to TRBD1 (5 bases). The CDR3 is 14 amino acids. V lost 4 bases to trimming and J lost 5 bases, with 15 bases between them. DNA for the CDR3: TGTGCCAGCAGTTATGGACACTCCTTAAACGAGCAGTACTTC. It yields the protein CASSYGHSLNEQYF.

This sequence joins TRBV28 and TRBJ2-7; 8 nucleotides align to TRBD1. J lost 3 bases, V lost 8 bases, and 24 bases had no gene match. This CDR3 is built from 19 residues. CDR1 MDHEN and CDR2 SYDVKM come from the germline V gene. The CDR3 region is CASDDSRDRFTPFGYEQYF. As DNA, the CDR3 is TGTGCCAGCGACGATTCACGGGACAGGTTTACCCCCTTTGGCTACGAGCAGTACTTC.

This clonotype came up a few times. The V call is TRBV28, the J call TRBJ2-3; 12 bases are shared with TRBD2. This CDR3 is 17 amino acids long. V lost 2 bases, J lost 1 base, and 4 bases stayed unmatched. Germline V gives CDR1 MDHEN, CDR2 SYDVKM. The CDR3 spells CASSLGGLAGRTDTQYF. CDR3 DNA sequence: TGTGCCAGCAGTTTAGGGGGACTAGCGGGCCGCACAGATACGCAGTATTTT.

J is TRBJ2-7 and V is TRBV28; 10 bases fit TRBD2. The CDR3 sequence is 14 residues long. The V gene end was trimmed by 3 bases and the J gene end by 7 bases; junction bases not matched to a gene: 6. Per the germline V gene, CDR1 is MDHEN and CDR2 is SYDVKM. DNA for the CDR3: TGTGCCAGCAGTTTGCCGGGACTAGCGAGGGAGCAGTACTTC. This encodes CASSLPGLAREQYF.

The genes are TRBV24-1 and TRBJ2-3; 9 bases align to TRBD1. Germline lookup yields CDR1 KGHDR and CDR2 SFDVKD. Trimming took 2 bases from V and 4 from J; bases not matched to a gene: 6. The CDR3 loop spans 16 amino acids. CDR3 nucleotides: TGTGCCACCAGTGATTCATGGACAGGGGTGGCAGATACGCAGTATTTT. This sequence encodes CATSDSWTGVADTQYF.

This chain links TRBV6-2 or TRBV6-3 with TRBJ2-7, with 8 nucleotides matching TRBD1. From germline, CDR1 is MNHEY and CDR2 SVGEGT. The CDR3 loop spans 14 amino acids. The J segment lost 5 bases and the V segment lost 0 bases, leaving 3 bases of the junction unmatched. In nucleotides, the CDR3 is TGTGCCAGCAGTTACTCCTTCAGGGGGCACGAGCAGTACTTC. The encoded protein is CASSYSFRGHEQYF.

This clonotype was counted between two and nine times. J is TRBJ1-1 and V is TRBV29-1; 9 bases align to TRBD1. This CDR3 spans 13 amino acids. V lost 5 bases and J lost 5; bases outside the gene matches: 6. In germline, CDR1 is SQVTM, CDR2 ANQGSEA. The CDR3 nucleotides are TGCAGCGTTCAACAGGGGGCGTGGACTGAAGCTTTCTTT. Translating it yields CSVQQGAWTEAFF.